Sequencing of this T cell receptor (beta chain) was carried out in a study of blood T cells in healthy people across ages. Study-level points and caveats: Possibly confounding the expanded clonotype changes was the fact that donor CMV status was unknown. With age, beta diversity per million T cells declined roughly linearly, significantly by about 37.

The authors ran a second PCR of about 7 to 11 cycles using a sample-barcoded 5' primer and a J-beta primer mix. The yield of each sample was at least 2.5 million CDR3-containing paired-end reads. From the 5' RACE reads, TCRdb called clonotypes with MiXCR, one entry per CDR3 protein. The sample has some 900,000 distinct CDR3 sequences; 45% to 50% are singletons. This clonotype occurred a few times. Its antigen remains unknown. Germline V gene sequence: CDR1 LNHNV, CDR2 YYDKDF (reference sequence). Trimming at V came to 6 bases and at J to 13 bases, leaving 7 bases not matched to a gene. This CDR3 region has 13 residues.

The sequenced sample was blood. This clonotype was sampled from a man younger than 45 in good health. The chain uses TRBV15 and TRBJ2-1, with TRBD2 matching 12 bases. CDR3 nucleotide sequence: TGTGCCACCAGTCGACTAGCGGGGGTTGAACAGTTCTTC. It encodes CATSRLAGVEQFF.